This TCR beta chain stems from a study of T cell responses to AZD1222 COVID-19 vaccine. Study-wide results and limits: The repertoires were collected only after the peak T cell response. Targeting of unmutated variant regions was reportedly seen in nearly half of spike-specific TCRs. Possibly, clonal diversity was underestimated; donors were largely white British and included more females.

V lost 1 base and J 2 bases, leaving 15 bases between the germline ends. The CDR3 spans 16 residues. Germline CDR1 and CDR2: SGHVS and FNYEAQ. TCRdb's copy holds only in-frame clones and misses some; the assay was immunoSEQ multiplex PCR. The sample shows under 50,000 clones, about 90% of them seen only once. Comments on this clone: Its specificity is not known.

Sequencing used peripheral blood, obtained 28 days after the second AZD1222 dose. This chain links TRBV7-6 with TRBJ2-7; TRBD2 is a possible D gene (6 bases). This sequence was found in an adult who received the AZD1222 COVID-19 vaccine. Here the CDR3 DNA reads TGTGCCAGCAGCTTAGAGCCGCCTGGACTACCCTACGAGCAGTACTTC. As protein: CASSLEPPGLPYEQYF.